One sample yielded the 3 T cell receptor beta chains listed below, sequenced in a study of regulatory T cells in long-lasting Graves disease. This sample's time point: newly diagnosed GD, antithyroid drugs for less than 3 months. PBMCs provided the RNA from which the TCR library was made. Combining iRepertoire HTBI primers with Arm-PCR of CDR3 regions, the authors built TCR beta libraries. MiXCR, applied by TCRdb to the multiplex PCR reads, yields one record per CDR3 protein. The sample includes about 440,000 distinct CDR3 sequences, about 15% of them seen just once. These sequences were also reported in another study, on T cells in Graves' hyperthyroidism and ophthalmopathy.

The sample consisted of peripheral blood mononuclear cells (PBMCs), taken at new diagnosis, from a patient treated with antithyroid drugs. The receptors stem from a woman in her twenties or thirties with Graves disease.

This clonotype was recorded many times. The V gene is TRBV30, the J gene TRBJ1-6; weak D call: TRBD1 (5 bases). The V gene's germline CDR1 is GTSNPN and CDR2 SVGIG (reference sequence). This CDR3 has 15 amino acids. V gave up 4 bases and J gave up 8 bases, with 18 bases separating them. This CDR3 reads CAWTPPGTGYSPLHF. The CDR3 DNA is TGTGCCTGGACCCCTCCCGGGACGGGATATTCACCCCTCCACTTT.

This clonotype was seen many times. CDR3 DNA: TGTGCCAGCAGTTACACTAGCGGGAGTACCTACGAGCAGTACTTC. This translates into CASSYTSGSTYEQYF. J is TRBJ2-7 and V is TRBV6-5; 11 bases map to TRBD2. The CDR3 has 15 residues. With V trimmed by 2 bases and J by 2 bases, 2 bases remained unmatched. Germline CDR1 reads MNHEY; CDR2 reads SVGAGI.

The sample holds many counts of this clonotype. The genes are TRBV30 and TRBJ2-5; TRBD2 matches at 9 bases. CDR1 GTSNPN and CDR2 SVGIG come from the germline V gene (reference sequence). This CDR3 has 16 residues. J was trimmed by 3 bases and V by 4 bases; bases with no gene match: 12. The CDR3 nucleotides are TGTGCCTGGACCCAATGGGCGGGAGGGGCGGAAGAGACCCAGTACTTC. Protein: CAWTQWAGGAEETQYF.